This T cell receptor (beta chain) was recorded in a study of blood T cells in healthy people across ages. Trimming shortened V by 3 bases and J by 0 bases, and 9 bases separated the two germline ends. The CDR3 is 15 amino acids. PCR was performed a second time for about 6 to 12 cycles using a sample-barcoded 5' primer and a J-beta primer mix. A 12-random-nucleotide template-switch adaptor tagged each cDNA molecule. TCRdb re-analysed the 5' RACE reads in MiXCR, keeping a single row per CDR3 protein. The sample yields under 800,000 distinct CDR3 sequences, roughly 45% seen once. On this clonotype itself: Its specificity is not known.

Overall study findings and caveats: Diversity was estimated from one million T cells, and these estimates were considered underestimates. Older individuals had lower TCR beta diversity per million T cells (the decline was roughly linear).

The specimen sequenced was blood. The TCR comes from a woman in her sixties in good health. This sequence joins TRBV12-3 or TRBV12-4 and TRBJ1-3; D might be TRBD1 (5 bases). In DNA form, the CDR3 reads TGTGCCAGCAGTTTTCGGGGGTCCTCTGGAAACACCATATATTTT. It yields the protein CASSFRGSSGNTIYF.